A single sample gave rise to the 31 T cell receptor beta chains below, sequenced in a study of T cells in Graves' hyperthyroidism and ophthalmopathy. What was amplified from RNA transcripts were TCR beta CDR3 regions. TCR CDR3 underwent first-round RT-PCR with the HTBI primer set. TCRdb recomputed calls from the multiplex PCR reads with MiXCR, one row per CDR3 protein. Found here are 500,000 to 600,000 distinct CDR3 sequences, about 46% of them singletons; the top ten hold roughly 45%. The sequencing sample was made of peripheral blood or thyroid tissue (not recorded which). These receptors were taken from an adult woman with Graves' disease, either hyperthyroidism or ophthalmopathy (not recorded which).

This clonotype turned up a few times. CDR3 region: CSARGQELLAGGYEQYF. Written as DNA, the CDR3 is TGCAGTGCTAGGGGACAGGAATTACTAGCGGGAGGCTACGAGCAGTACTTC. The V call is TRBV20-1, the J call TRBJ2-7; 12 positions agree with TRBD2. This CDR3 is built from 17 residues. Germline loops: CDR1 DFQATT, CDR2 SNEGSKA (reference sequence). V gave up 3 bases and J gave up 3 bases; unmatched junction bases: 12.

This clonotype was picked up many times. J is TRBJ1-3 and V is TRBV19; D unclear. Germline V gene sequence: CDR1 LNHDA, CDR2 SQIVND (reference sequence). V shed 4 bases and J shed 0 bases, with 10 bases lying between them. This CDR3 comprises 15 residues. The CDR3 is CASSSHINSGNTIYF. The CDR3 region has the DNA TGTGCCAGTAGTAGCCACATCAACTCTGGAAACACCATATATTTT.

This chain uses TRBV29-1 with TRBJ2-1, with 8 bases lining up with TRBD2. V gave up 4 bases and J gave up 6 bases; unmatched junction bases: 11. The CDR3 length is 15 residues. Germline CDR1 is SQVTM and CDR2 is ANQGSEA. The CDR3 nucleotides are TGCAGCGTTGCCCTTAGCCTAGCGGGTGGCAATGAGCAGTTCTTC. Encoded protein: CSVALSLAGGNEQFF.

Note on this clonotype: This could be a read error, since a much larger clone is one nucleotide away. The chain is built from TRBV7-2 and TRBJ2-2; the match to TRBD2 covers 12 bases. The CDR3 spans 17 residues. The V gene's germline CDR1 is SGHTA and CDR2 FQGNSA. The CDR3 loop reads CASGLDGTSGRTGELFF. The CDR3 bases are TGTGCCAGCGGCTTAGACGGCACTAGCGGGAGGACCGGGGAGCTGTTTTTT. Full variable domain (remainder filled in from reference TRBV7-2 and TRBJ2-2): GAGVSQSPSNKVTEKGKDVELRCDPISGHTALYWYRQSLGQGLEFLIYFQGNSAPDKSGLPSDRFSAERTGGSVSTLTIQRTQQEDSAVYLCASGLDGTSGRTGELFFGEGSRLTVL.

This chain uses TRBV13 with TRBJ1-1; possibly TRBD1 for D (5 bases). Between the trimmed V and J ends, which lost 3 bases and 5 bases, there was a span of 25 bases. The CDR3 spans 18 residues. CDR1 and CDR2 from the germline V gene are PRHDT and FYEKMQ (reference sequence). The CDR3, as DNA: TGTGCCAGCAGCTTCTCGACAGAACCTCCAAGTTTGGATACTGAAGCTTTCTTT. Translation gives CASSFSTEPPSLDTEAFF.

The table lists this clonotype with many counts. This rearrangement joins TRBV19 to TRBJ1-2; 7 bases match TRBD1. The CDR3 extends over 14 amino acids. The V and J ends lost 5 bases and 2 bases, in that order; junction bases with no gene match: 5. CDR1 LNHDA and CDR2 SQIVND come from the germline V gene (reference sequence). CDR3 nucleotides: TGTGCCAGTAGTTTCAGGGGGAGAAACTATGGCTACACCTTC. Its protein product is CASSFRGRNYGYTF.

CDR3 residues: CASQTRSTDTQYF. In DNA, the CDR3 is TGTGCCTCACAGACTAGATCCACAGATACGCAGTATTTT. This chain connects TRBV9 to TRBJ2-3, with a possible D match to TRBD2 (6 bases). Germline CDR1 is SGDLS and CDR2 is YYNGEE. Trimming shortened V by 10 bases and J by 2 bases, and 14 bases separated the two germline ends. The CDR3 is 13 amino acids.

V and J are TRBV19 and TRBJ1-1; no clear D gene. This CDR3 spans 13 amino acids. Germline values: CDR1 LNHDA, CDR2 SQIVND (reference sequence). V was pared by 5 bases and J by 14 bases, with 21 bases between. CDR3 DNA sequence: TGTGCCAGTAGTTACAGCTCCTACAATGAGCAGTTCTTT. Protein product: CASSYSSYNEQFF.

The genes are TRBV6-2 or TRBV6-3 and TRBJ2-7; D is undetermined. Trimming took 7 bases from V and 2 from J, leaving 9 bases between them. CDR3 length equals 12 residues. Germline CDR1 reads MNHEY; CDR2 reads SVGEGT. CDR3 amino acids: CASNHAAYEQYF. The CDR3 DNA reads TGTGCCAGCAACCACGCGGCCTACGAGCAGTACTTC.

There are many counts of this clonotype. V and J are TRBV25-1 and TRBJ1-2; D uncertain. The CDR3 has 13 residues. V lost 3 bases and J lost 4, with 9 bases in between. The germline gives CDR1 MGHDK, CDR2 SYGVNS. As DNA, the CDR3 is TGTGCCAGCAGTGAGGACCCGCGCTATGGCTACACCTTC. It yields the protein CASSEDPRYGYTF.

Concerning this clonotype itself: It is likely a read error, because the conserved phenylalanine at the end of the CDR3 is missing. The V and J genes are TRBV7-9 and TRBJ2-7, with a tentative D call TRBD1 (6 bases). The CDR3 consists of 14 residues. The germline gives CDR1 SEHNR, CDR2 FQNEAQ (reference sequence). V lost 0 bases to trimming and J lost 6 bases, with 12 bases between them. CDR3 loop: CASSLADRNCEQYL. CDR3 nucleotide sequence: TGTGCCAGCAGCTTAGCTGACAGGAACTGCGAGCAGTACCTC.

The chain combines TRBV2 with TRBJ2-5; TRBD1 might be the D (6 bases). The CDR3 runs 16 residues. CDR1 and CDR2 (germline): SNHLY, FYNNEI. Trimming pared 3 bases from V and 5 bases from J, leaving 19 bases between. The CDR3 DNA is TGTGCCAGCAGTGATAGTACAGGGTTGCGAGGGGAGACCCAGTACTTC. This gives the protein CASSDSTGLRGETQYF.

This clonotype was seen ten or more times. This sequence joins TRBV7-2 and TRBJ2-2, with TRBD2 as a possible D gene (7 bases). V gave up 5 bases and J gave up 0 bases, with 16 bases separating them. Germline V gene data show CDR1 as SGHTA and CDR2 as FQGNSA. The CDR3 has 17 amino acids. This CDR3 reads CASSGGRGKANTGELFF. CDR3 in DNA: TGTGCCAGCAGCGGAGGGAGGGGGAAAGCGAACACCGGGGAGCTGTTTTTT.

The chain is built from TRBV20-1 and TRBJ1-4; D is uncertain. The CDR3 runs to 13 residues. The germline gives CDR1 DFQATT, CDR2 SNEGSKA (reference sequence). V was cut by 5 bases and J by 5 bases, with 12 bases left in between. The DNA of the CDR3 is TGCAGTGCTCCCGGGAGTCTCAATGAAAAACTGTTTTTT. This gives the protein CSAPGSLNEKLFF.

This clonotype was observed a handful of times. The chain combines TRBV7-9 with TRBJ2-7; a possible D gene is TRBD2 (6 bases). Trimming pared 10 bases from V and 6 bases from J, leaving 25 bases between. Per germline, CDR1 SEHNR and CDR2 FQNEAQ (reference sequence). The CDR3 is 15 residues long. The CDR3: CATHRLFGSSVEQYF. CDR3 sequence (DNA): TGTGCCACCCACCGGTTATTCGGGAGCTCTGTCGAGCAGTACTTC.

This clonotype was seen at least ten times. The CDR3 reads CAITTPGGTEAFF. CDR3 nucleotides: TGTGCCATCACTACTCCGGGGGGAACTGAAGCTTTCTTT. The rearrangement links TRBV19 to TRBJ1-1; a weak D match, TRBD1 (5 bases). The CDR3 has 13 residues. Trimming cost V 10 bases and J 5 bases, with 17 bases left between them. CDR1 LNHDA and CDR2 SQIVND come from the germline V gene (reference sequence).

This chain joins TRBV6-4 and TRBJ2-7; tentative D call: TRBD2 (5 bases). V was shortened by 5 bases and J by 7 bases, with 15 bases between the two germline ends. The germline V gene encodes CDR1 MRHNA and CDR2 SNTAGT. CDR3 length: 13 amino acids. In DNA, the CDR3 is TGTGCCAGCAGTCACGCGGGCAGGATTGAGCAGTACTTC. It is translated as CASSHAGRIEQYF.

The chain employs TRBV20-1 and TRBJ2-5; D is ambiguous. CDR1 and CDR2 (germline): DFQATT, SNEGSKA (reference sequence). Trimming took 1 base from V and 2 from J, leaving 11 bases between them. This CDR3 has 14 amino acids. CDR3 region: CSARGRARQETQYF. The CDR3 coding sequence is TGCAGTGCTAGAGGTCGAGCAAGGCAAGAGACCCAGTACTTC.

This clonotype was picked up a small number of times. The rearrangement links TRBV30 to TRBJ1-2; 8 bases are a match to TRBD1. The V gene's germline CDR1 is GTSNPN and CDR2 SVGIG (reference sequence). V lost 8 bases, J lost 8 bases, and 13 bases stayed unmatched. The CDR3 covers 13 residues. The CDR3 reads CAGSTQQGGGYTF. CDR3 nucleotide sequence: TGTGCCGGCTCAACCCAACAGGGGGGAGGCTACACCTTC.

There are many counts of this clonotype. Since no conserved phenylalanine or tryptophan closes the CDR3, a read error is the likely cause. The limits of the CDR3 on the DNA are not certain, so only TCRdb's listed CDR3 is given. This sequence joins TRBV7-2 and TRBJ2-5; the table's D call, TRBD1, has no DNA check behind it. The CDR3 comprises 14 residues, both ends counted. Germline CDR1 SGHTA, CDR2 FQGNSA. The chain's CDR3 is CASSLPGQTTPQFV.

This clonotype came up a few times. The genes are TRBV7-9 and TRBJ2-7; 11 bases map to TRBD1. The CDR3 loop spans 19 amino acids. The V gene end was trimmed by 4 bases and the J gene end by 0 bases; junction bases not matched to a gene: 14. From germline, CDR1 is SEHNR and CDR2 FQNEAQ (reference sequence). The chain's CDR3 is CASSWQEGTGGLSSYEQYF. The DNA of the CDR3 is TGTGCCAGCAGCTGGCAGGAAGGGACAGGGGGGTTGAGCTCCTACGAGCAGTACTTC.

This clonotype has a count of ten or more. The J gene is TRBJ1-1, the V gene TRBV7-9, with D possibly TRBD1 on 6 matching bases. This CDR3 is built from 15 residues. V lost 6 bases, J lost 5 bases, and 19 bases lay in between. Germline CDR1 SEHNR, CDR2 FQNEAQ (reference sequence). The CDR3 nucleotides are TGTGCCAGCAGTAATACAGGGTCACCTAGTACTGAAGCTTTCTTT. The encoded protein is CASSNTGSPSTEAFF.

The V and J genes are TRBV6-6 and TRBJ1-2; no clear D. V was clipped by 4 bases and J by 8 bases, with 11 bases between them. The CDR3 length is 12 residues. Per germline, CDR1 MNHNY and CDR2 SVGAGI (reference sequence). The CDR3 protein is CASSFRFRGYTF. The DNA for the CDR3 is TGTGCCAGCAGTTTTCGCTTCCGGGGCTACACCTTC.

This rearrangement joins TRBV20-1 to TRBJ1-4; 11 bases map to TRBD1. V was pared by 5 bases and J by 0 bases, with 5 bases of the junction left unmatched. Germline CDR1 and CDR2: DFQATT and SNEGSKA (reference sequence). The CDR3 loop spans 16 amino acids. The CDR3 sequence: CSAGTGGPATNEKLFF. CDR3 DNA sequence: TGCAGTGCTGGGACAGGGGGGCCTGCAACTAATGAAAAACTGTTTTTT.

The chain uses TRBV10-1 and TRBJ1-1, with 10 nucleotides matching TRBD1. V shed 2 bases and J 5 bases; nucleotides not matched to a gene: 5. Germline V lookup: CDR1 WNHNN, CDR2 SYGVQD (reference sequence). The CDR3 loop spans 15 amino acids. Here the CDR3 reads CASSEGTGAGTEAFF. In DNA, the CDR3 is TGCGCCAGCAGTGAGGGGACAGGGGCGGGGACTGAAGCTTTCTTT.

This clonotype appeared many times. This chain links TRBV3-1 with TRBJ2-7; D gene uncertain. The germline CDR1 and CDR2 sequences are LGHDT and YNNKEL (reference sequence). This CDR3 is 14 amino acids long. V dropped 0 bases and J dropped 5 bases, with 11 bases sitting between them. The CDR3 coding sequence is TGTGCCAGCAGCCAAGATTTAGCCCCCAACGAGCAGTACTTC. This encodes CASSQDLAPNEQYF.

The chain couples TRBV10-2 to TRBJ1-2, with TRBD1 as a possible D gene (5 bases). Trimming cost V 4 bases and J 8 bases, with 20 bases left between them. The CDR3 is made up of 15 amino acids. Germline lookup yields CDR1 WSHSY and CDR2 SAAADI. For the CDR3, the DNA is TGCGCCAGCAGTGGTGTAGAGGGGCGTCGGGGAGGCTACACCTTC. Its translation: CASSGVEGRRGGYTF.

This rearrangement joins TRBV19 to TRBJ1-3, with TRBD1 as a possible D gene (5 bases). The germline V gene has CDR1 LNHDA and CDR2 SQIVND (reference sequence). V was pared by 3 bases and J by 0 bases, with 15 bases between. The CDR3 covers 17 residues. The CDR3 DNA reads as TGTGCCAGTAGTATCCGGCGGGGCCTGAGCTCTGGAAACACCATATATTTT. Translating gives CASSIRRGLSSGNTIYF.

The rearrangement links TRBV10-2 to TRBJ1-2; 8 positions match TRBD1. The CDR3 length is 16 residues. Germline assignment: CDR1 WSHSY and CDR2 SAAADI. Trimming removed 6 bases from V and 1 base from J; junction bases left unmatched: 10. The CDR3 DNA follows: TGCGCCAGCAGGTCCGCGACAGGGGCCAGTAACTATGGCTACACCTTC. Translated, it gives CASRSATGASNYGYTF.

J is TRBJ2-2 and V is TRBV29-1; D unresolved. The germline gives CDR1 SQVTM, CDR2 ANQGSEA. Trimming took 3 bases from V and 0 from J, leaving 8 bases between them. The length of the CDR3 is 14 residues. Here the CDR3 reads CSVEPSTNTGELFF. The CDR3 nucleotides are TGCAGCGTTGAGCCGTCGACGAACACCGGGGAGCTGTTTTTT.

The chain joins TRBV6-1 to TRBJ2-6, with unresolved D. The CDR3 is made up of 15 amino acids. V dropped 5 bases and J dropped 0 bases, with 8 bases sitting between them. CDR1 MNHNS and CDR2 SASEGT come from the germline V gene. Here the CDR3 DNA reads TGTGCCAGCAGTCCGGACGTCTCTGGGGCCAACGTCCTGACTTTC. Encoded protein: CASSPDVSGANVLTF.